The entry below gives a single TCR beta chain sequence along with its context. This entry is derived from a study of blood T cell repertoires in COVID-19. The age range of participants was about 18 to 100 years, with residence in under 25 US areas. Participants' own reports of clinical history determined their cohort assignment. This CDR3 is 12 amino acids long. V was trimmed by 5 bases and J by 3 bases, leaving 8 bases between them. Germline-derived CDR1 and CDR2 are SGHAT and FQDESV (reference sequence). Some clones are missing from TCRdb's copy, which holds only in-frame ones; the method was immunoSEQ multiplex PCR. This table has approximately 360,000 clones, 88% appearing once.

This sequence was found in a woman aged 25-40 years with acute COVID-19. Specimen: PBMCs or T cells enriched from blood (not recorded which). The J gene is TRBJ2-7, the V gene TRBV11-1; D gene uncertain. Here the CDR3 DNA reads TGTGCCAGCAGCCCGTCCCGCTACGAGCAGTACTTC. Translation gives CASSPSRYEQYF.